The 21 T cell receptor beta chains below all came from one sample that was sequenced in a study of radiotherapy plus CTLA-4 blockade in lung cancer. This table comes from immunoSEQ multiplex PCR, and its TCRdb copy is limited to in-frame clones, with some not included. The sample contains roughly 90,000 clones, around 84% of which appear only once. The material was peripheral blood, obtained from a patient treated with radiotherapy plus ipilimumab. The receptors shown here come from a human donor with non-small cell lung cancer that progressed on radiotherapy plus ipilimumab.

The CDR3 loop is CASSGLGWGPEAFF. The CDR3 DNA reads as TGTGCCAGCAGTGGTCTCGGGTGGGGGCCTGAAGCTTTCTTT. The chain recombines TRBV2 with TRBJ1-1, with a tentative D call TRBD1 (6 bases). The V gene's germline CDR1 is SNHLY and CDR2 FYNNEI. There are 14 residues in the CDR3. V was pared by 4 bases and J by 6 bases, with 15 bases between.

The V call is TRBV7-9, the J call TRBJ1-2; D uncertain. Germline CDR1 reads SEHNR; CDR2 reads FQNEAQ (reference sequence). V was clipped by 5 bases and J by 2 bases, with 9 bases between them. CDR3 length equals 13 residues. CDR3 sequence: CASSAGVNYGYTF. CDR3 coding DNA: TGTGCCAGCAGCGCCGGGGTGAACTATGGCTACACCTTC. Using reference TRBV7-9 and TRBJ1-2 for the parts outside the CDR3, the full variable domain is DTGVSQNPRHKITKRGQNVTFRCDPISEHNRLYWYRQTLGQGPEFLTYFQNEAQLEKSRLLSDRFSAERPKGSFSTLEIQRTEQGDSAMYLCASSAGVNYGYTFGSGTRLTVV.

The V and J genes are TRBV4-1 and TRBJ2-1; 7 nucleotides line up with TRBD2. From germline, CDR1 is MGHRA and CDR2 YSYEKL. This CDR3 is 13 amino acids long. J was trimmed by 9 bases and V by 0 bases; bases with no gene match: 2. The CDR3 sequence is CASSQDWGGEQFF. Here the CDR3 DNA reads TGCGCCAGCAGCCAAGATTGGGGGGGTGAGCAGTTCTTC.

The chain combines TRBV6-5 with TRBJ2-7, with D tentatively TRBD2 (6 bases). The V end lost 0 bases, the J end lost 4 bases, and 13 bases lay between the germline ends. CDR1 MNHEY and CDR2 SVGAGI come from the germline V gene. The length of the CDR3 is 15 residues. The CDR3: CASSYSNGRGYEQYF. CDR3 in DNA: TGTGCCAGCAGTTACTCGAACGGGAGAGGTTACGAGCAGTACTTC.

This clone was observed a few times. V and J are TRBV6-5 and TRBJ2-7; 7 nucleotides match TRBD1. Losses at the gene ends were 3 bases for V and 3 bases for J; bases not matched to a gene: 5. The CDR3 covers 14 residues. Germline CDR1 is MNHEY and CDR2 is SVGAGI. CDR3 nucleotide sequence: TGTGCCAGCAGTTATGGGACAGCTGGCTACGAGCAGTACTTC. Protein product: CASSYGTAGYEQYF.

The chain links TRBV21-1 to TRBJ2-7; the D segment call TRBD1 is taken from the table without a DNA check. TRBV21-1 is labeled a pseudogene. This CDR3 contains 13 residues. The CDR3 nucleotides read TGTGAGGGACAGGCCCAGCGAGCATACGAGCAGTACGTC. Translated: CEGQAQRAYEQYV.

The chain is built from TRBV30 and TRBJ2-1, with no clear D. In germline, CDR1 is GTSNPN, CDR2 SVGIG (reference sequence). The V end lost 5 bases, the J end lost 7 bases, and 15 bases lay between the germline ends. The CDR3 totals 13 residues. Here the CDR3 reads CAWAELGWNEQFF. CDR3 nucleotides: TGTGCCTGGGCCGAATTAGGGTGGAATGAGCAGTTCTTC.

The chain uses TRBV6-5 and TRBJ2-7; 7 nucleotides line up with TRBD2. Germline V gives CDR1 MNHEY, CDR2 SVGAGI. The CDR3 extends over 14 amino acids. With V trimmed by 3 bases and J by 3 bases, 5 bases remained unmatched. CDR3 amino acids: CASSYGSSGYEQYF. CDR3 DNA sequence: TGTGCCAGCAGTTATGGTTCTAGCGGCTACGAGCAGTACTTC.

J is TRBJ1-1 and V is TRBV6-4; no clear D. The CDR3 has 17 residues. Germline-derived CDR1 and CDR2 are MRHNA and SNTAGT. V dropped 6 bases and J dropped 0 bases, with 20 bases sitting between them. The CDR3 nucleotides are TGTGCCAGCAGCAAACATATTTGGGCCAGAGTGAACACTGAAGCTTTCTTT. Residues: CASSKHIWARVNTEAFF.

The V gene is TRBV28, the J gene TRBJ2-3; possible D gene TRBD1, 6 bases. Germline V gives CDR1 MDHEN, CDR2 SYDVKM. The CDR3 loop spans 15 amino acids. The V gene lost 3 bases and the J gene lost 6 bases, with 16 bases spanning the gap. Here the CDR3 reads CASSFSHGDTDTQYF. CDR3 DNA: TGTGCCAGCAGTTTCTCACACGGGGACACGGATACGCAGTATTTT.

This sequence joins TRBV6-1 and TRBJ2-2; tentatively, D is TRBD1 (6 bases). The CDR3 sequence is 14 residues long. Germline V CDR1 and CDR2: MNHNS, SASEGT. The ends were cut back, 4 bases at V and 4 bases at J, with 10 bases in the middle. The CDR3 nucleotides read TGTGCCAGCAGTGTAACAGGGTCCACCGGGGAGCTGTTTTTT. Amino acids: CASSVTGSTGELFF.

The chain employs TRBV28 and TRBJ1-1; weak D call: TRBD1 (5 bases). The germline V gene has CDR1 MDHEN and CDR2 SYDVKM. The germline V and J ends were trimmed by 6 bases and 7 bases, with 18 bases remaining between them. The CDR3 loop spans 14 amino acids. In nucleotides, the CDR3 is TGTGCCAGCAGCAAACCGGGACGTTTGTTTGAAGCTTTCTTT. As protein: CASSKPGRLFEAFF. The full variable domain, rest sourced from reference TRBV28 and TRBJ1-1, is DVKVTQSSRYLVKRTGEKVFLECVQDMDHENMFWYRQDPGLGLRLIYFSYDVKMKEKGDIPEGYSVSREKKERFSLILESASTNQTSMYLCASSKPGRLFEAFFGQGTRLTVV.

V is TRBV29-1 and J is TRBJ2-1, with D perhaps matching TRBD2 (5 bases). Per the germline V gene, CDR1 is SQVTM and CDR2 is ANQGSEA. Trimming shortened V by 1 base and J by 4 bases, and 20 bases separated the two germline ends. CDR3 length: 17 amino acids. The DNA of the CDR3 is TGCAGCGTTGAAGGGGAGTACCGGCTGGATAGTTACAATGAGCAGTTCTTC. Protein product: CSVEGEYRLDSYNEQFF.

This clone was detected only once. The genes are TRBV7-6 and TRBJ2-1; no clear D. The CDR3 has 14 amino acids. The V gene lost 1 base and the J gene lost 4 bases, with 8 bases spanning the gap. Germline V lookup: CDR1 SGHVS, CDR2 FNYEAQ. CDR3 DNA: TGTGCCAGCAGCTTAGACCCTAGATACAATGAGCAGTTCTTC. Protein product: CASSLDPRYNEQFF. The whole variable domain, remainder taken from reference TRBV7-6 and TRBJ2-1, is GAGVSQSPRYKVTKRGQDVALRCDPISGHVSLYWYRQALGQGPEFLTYFNYEAQQDKSGLPNDRFSAERPEGSISTLTIQRTEQRDSAMYRCASSLDPRYNEQFFGPGTRLTVL.

The V and J genes are TRBV11-2 and TRBJ2-7; D is possibly TRBD2 (5 bases). This CDR3 comprises 16 residues. The V and J ends lost 5 bases and 1 base respectively, with 18 bases between them. From germline, CDR1 is SGHAT and CDR2 FQNNGV. The CDR3 DNA reads TGTGCCAGCAGCCCTCCTCGCGCGGGCTATTCCTACGAGCAGTACTTC. Encoded protein: CASSPPRAGYSYEQYF.

The chain carries TRBV7-6 and TRBJ2-7; D is uncertain. Trimming removed 1 base from V and 0 bases from J, with 7 bases in between. The CDR3 extends over 14 amino acids. The V gene's germline CDR1 is SGHVS and CDR2 FNYEAQ. Written as DNA, the CDR3 is TGTGCCAGCAGCTTAGGGGCGCCCTCCTACGAGCAGTACTTC. This gives the protein CASSLGAPSYEQYF. Looking up the rest from reference TRBV7-6 and TRBJ2-7 gives the full variable domain: GAGVSQSPRYKVTKRGQDVALRCDPISGHVSLYWYRQALGQGPEFLTYFNYEAQQDKSGLPNDRFSAERPEGSISTLTIQRTEQRDSAMYRCASSLGAPSYEQYFGPGTRLTVT.

This clone was recorded a few times. V usage is TRBV18 and J usage is TRBJ1-5; no definite D call. Germline values: CDR1 KGHSH, CDR2 LQKENI. Between the trimmed V and J ends, which lost 2 bases and 6 bases, there was a span of 11 bases. The CDR3 runs to 14 residues. The CDR3 DNA sequence: TGTGCCAGCTCACCAGGGCTTGGGAGTCAGCCCCAGCATTTT. Protein: CASSPGLGSQPQHF.

V is TRBV27 and J is TRBJ2-1, with D perhaps matching TRBD2 (5 bases). Germline loops: CDR1 MNHEY, CDR2 SMNVEV (reference sequence). This CDR3 spans 16 amino acids. V was clipped by 7 bases and J by 7 bases, with 23 bases between them. This chain's CDR3 is CASTMGGERRFNEQFF. The CDR3 region has the DNA TGTGCCAGCACTATGGGTGGGGAGAGGCGGTTTAATGAGCAGTTCTTC.

This rearrangement joins TRBV7-9 to TRBJ1-2; D unclear. Germline V CDR1 and CDR2: SEHNR, FQNEAQ (reference sequence). The CDR3 is 13 residues long. V was cut by 0 bases and J by 6 bases, with 8 bases left in between. CDR3 sequence reads: CASSLAGPDGYTF. In nucleotides, the CDR3 is TGTGCCAGCAGCTTAGCTGGGCCTGATGGCTACACCTTC.

The gene calls are TRBV18 and TRBJ1-1; D is unclear. The germline V gene has CDR1 KGHSH and CDR2 LQKENI. This CDR3 has 15 amino acids. Trimming left V 0 bases short and J 8 bases short, with 16 bases between. For the CDR3, the DNA is TGTGCCAGCTCACCACCGTATAGCTATGAACGGGAAGCTTTCTTT. Encoded protein: CASSPPYSYEREAFF.

The rearrangement uses TRBV9 and TRBJ1-3; D gene ambiguous. The CDR3 contains 15 residues. The V gene's germline CDR1 is SGDLS and CDR2 YYNGEE. The V and J ends lost 0 bases and 2 bases respectively, with 9 bases between them. The CDR3 sequence: CASSVEVSTGNTIYF. The CDR3 nucleotides read TGTGCCAGCAGCGTAGAAGTTTCAACTGGAAACACCATATATTTT. The whole variable domain, filled in from reference TRBV9 and TRBJ1-3, reads DSGVTQTPKHLITATGQRVTLRCSPRSGDLSVYWYQQSLDQGLQFLIQYYNGEERAKGNILERFSAQQFPDLHSELNLSSLELGDSALYFCASSVEVSTGNTIYFGEGSWLTVV.